This T cell receptor (beta chain) was found in a study of T-cell memory formation after mild COVID-19. Looking at the study overall: Clusters were largely donor specific.

There are a few counts of this clonotype. No antigen is known for it. Findings of the study overall: Pre-infection memory contained some responding clones, which suggested that cross-reactive memory had joined. Contracting clones, day 15 to 85, had balanced CD4/CD8, and later expanders favored CD4+.

Via MiXCR, TCRdb re-called the 5' RACE reads, giving one row per CDR3 protein. The profile shows roughly 450,000 distinct CDR3 sequences, roughly 18% of them singletons. The CDR3 is made up of 14 amino acids. Trimming at V came to 6 bases and at J to 1 base, leaving 1 base not matched to a gene. From germline, CDR1 is LGHNA and CDR2 YSLEER. This chain connects TRBV4-3 to TRBJ2-2; 8 bases fit TRBD1. The TCR originated in a man between 18 and 35 years old who had mild COVID-19 (a few samples of this study predate the infection). Cell type and time point are not known. The sequenced material came from PBMCs or a T cell subset sorted from them (not recorded which). The CDR3 loop is CASRDRVNTGELFF. The CDR3 DNA follows: TGCGCCAGCAGGGACAGGGTGAACACCGGGGAGCTGTTTTTT.